This TCR beta chain was retrieved from a study of early T cells in non-severe SARS-CoV-2 infection. Study-wide background: Unsorted whole-blood RNA was sequenced in bulk, leaving chains unpaired.

This CDR3 contains 13 residues. Germline V lookup: CDR1 SNHLY, CDR2 FYNNEI. The V and J ends lost 4 bases and 5 bases, in that order; junction bases with no gene match: 5. This clonotype has at least ten counts. Unique molecular identifier tags were affixed to discrete cDNA molecules. TCRdb re-analysed the 5' RACE reads in MiXCR, keeping a single row per CDR3 protein. The sample holds approximately 70,000 distinct CDR3 sequences, 12% seen once. This chain links TRBV2 with TRBJ2-7, with 7 positions matching TRBD2. The TCR sequence derives from an adult who was a healthcare worker with PCR-confirmed SARS-CoV-2 infection or an uninfected control (not recorded which). The sequencing input was whole blood. The CDR3 reads CASSVVAGHEQYF. Written as DNA, the CDR3 is TGTGCCAGCAGTGTTGTAGCGGGCCACGAGCAGTACTTC.